Below are 24 T cell receptor beta chains sequenced from a single sample in a study of technical replicates of blood from several donors. The table came from immunoSEQ multiplex PCR; TCRdb's copy has only in-frame clones and leaves some out. The sample holds some 70,000 clones, about 97% seen once. Material: T cells isolated from PBMCs. These receptors originate from a human donor in good health.

This clone was counted once. The chain combines TRBV19 with TRBJ2-3, with D possibly matching TRBD2 (5 bases). Germline V gives CDR1 LNHDA, CDR2 SQIVND (reference sequence). Trimming shortened V by 0 bases and J by 5 bases, and 18 bases separated the two germline ends. The CDR3 is 17 amino acids. CDR3 in DNA: TGTGCCAGTAGTATAGATTTTGGCGCGGGCCGCGGAGATACGCAGTATTTT. Translated: CASSIDFGAGRGDTQYF.

The rearrangement uses TRBV15 and TRBJ2-2; 11 bases line up with TRBD2. The V and J ends lost 3 bases and 3 bases, in that order; junction bases with no gene match: 3. Germline assignment: CDR1 LNHNV and CDR2 YYDKDF (reference sequence). CDR3 length: 16 residues. CDR3 protein: CATSRETSGDTGELFF. CDR3 nucleotide sequence: TGTGCCACCAGCAGGGAGACTAGCGGGGACACCGGGGAGCTGTTTTTT.

The rearrangement joins TRBV6-5 to TRBJ1-2; D gene unclear. Germline V gene data show CDR1 as MNHEY and CDR2 as SVGAGI. This CDR3 contains 12 residues. The V gene lost 1 base and the J gene lost 8 bases, with 8 bases spanning the gap. Here the CDR3 reads CASSYWEGGYTF. CDR3 bases: TGTGCCAGCAGTTACTGGGAGGGAGGCTACACCTTC.

The rearrangement uses TRBV5-1 and TRBJ2-3, with TRBD2 as a possible D gene (5 bases). V gave up 0 bases and J gave up 3 bases, with 8 bases separating them. Germline V CDR1 and CDR2: SGHRS, YFSETQ. CDR3 length: 14 amino acids. The CDR3 region has the DNA TGCGCCAGCAGCTTGGATCGGACTACAGATACGCAGTATTTT. It encodes CASSLDRTTDTQYF.

This sequence joins TRBV10-3 and TRBJ1-2, with a weak D call TRBD1 (5 bases). V lost 4 bases and J lost 3, with 21 bases in between. This CDR3 is built from 17 residues. CDR1 ENHRY and CDR2 SYGVKD come from the germline V gene. For the CDR3, the DNA is TGTGCCATCAGTGCGAGGGGTAGTGGGGGGATCGACTATGGCTACACCTTC. Its protein is CAISARGSGGIDYGYTF.

Comment on this clone: The junction and the germline gene differ at one end; a read error may be behind it. The CDR3 sequence is CASNLKDRAYNQPQHF. In DNA form, the CDR3 reads TGTGCCAGCAATTTAAAGGACAGGGCATACAATCAGCCCCAGCATTTT. The rearrangement uses TRBV28 and TRBJ1-5; 8 bases agree with TRBD1. The V gene's germline CDR1 is MDHEN and CDR2 SYDVKM. The CDR3 sequence is 16 residues long.

This chain uses TRBV29-1 with TRBJ2-6, with D possibly matching TRBD2 (5 bases). The CDR3 runs 14 residues. V dropped 5 bases and J dropped 2 bases, with 10 bases sitting between them. Germline V gene lookup returns CDR1 SQVTM and CDR2 ANQGSEA. In DNA form, the CDR3 reads TGCAGCGTTTTAACAGCGGCTGGGGCCAACGTCCTGACTTTC. Its translation is CSVLTAAGANVLTF. Together with reference TRBV29-1 and TRBJ2-6, the CDR3 gives the full variable domain: SAVISQKPSRDICQRGTSLTIQCQVDSQVTMMFWYRQQPGQSLTLIATANQGSEATYESGFVIDKFPISRPNLTFSTLTVSNMSPEDSSIYLCSVLTAAGANVLTFGAGSRLTVL.

The rearrangement links TRBV6-5 to TRBJ2-3; D is possibly TRBD1 (7 bases). The CDR3 has 15 amino acids. V was pared by 5 bases and J by 0 bases, with 12 bases between. Germline lookup yields CDR1 MNHEY and CDR2 SVGAGI. The CDR3 DNA reads as TGTGCCAGCAGTCGCGGGACAGAGAGCACAGATACGCAGTATTTT. Its translation: CASSRGTESTDTQYF.

The chain employs TRBV19 and TRBJ1-2, with 9 bases that match TRBD1. The V gene end was trimmed by 6 bases and the J gene end by 4 bases; junction bases not matched to a gene: 6. CDR1 and CDR2 (germline): LNHDA, SQIVND (reference sequence). The CDR3 consists of 14 residues. CDR3 bases: TGTGCCAGTAGCGCCCGGGACAGGGTCTATGGCTACACCTTC. Amino acid sequence: CASSARDRVYGYTF.

This CDR3 is CASSEGLAGITDTQYF. The CDR3 DNA reads TGTGCCAGCAGTGAGGGACTAGCGGGGATCACAGATACGCAGTATTTT. The rearrangement links TRBV9 to TRBJ2-3; TRBD2 matches at 13 bases. Germline trimming cut 5 bases from V and 2 bases from J; bases unmatched to any gene: 5. CDR1 and CDR2 from the germline V gene are SGDLS and YYNGEE. The CDR3 runs 16 residues. Combining the CDR3 with reference TRBV9 and TRBJ2-3 gives the whole variable domain DSGVTQTPKHLITATGQRVTLRCSPRSGDLSVYWYQQSLDQGLQFLIQYYNGEERAKGNILERFSAQQFPDLHSELNLSSLELGDSALYFCASSEGLAGITDTQYFGPGTRLTVL.

The rearrangement joins TRBV5-1 to TRBJ2-7, with 10 positions matching TRBD2. CDR1 is SGHRS and CDR2 is YFSETQ in the germline V gene. CDR3 length: 15 residues. V was clipped by 0 bases and J by 7 bases; unmatched bases: 7. CDR3 sequence (DNA): TGCGCCAGCAGCTTGGGTAGCGGGAGGACCAGGGAGCAGTACTTC. It encodes CASSLGSGRTREQYF.

The chain employs TRBV7-9 and TRBJ2-7; TRBD2 might be the D (6 bases). Trimming removed 3 bases at V and 7 bases at J, with 13 bases between. CDR3 size: 13 residues. The germline CDR1 and CDR2 sequences are SEHNR and FQNEAQ (reference sequence). CDR3 sequence (DNA): TGTGCCAGCAGCTTCAAAAGGGAGGTGGAGCAGTACTTC. This translates into CASSFKREVEQYF.

This clone appeared a single time. V usage is TRBV27 and J usage is TRBJ1-1, with 8 positions matching TRBD1. CDR3 length: 16 amino acids. J lost 7 bases, V lost 4 bases, and 14 bases had no gene match. The germline V gene has CDR1 MNHEY and CDR2 SMNVEV (reference sequence). CDR3 region: CASSSRGRPPPSEAFF. The DNA of the CDR3 is TGTGCCAGCAGTTCCAGGGGGCGGCCTCCACCAAGTGAAGCTTTCTTT.

This clone was seen a single time. The CDR3 region has the DNA TGTGCCAGCGAGGGGGACGGCACAGATACGCAGTATTTT. This codes for CASEGDGTDTQYF. This chain links TRBV28 with TRBJ2-3, with TRBD1 as a possible D gene (6 bases). Between the trimmed V and J ends, which lost 8 bases and 1 base, there was a span of 10 bases. The CDR3 consists of 13 residues. Germline CDR1 is MDHEN and CDR2 is SYDVKM.

The V and J genes are TRBV6-5 and TRBJ1-6; D uncertain. Germline values: CDR1 MNHEY, CDR2 SVGAGI. The CDR3 is 14 residues long. V lost 0 bases and J lost 7, with 7 bases in between. The CDR3 DNA reads as TGTGCCAGCAGTTACTCGGGCAGCAATTCACCCCTCCACTTT. Its translation is CASSYSGSNSPLHF.

The chain has TRBV21-1 and TRBJ2-3; the table's D call of TRBD2 was not tested on the DNA. TRBV21-1 is a pseudogene locus. The CDR3 is made up of 14 amino acids. The CDR3 DNA is TGTGCCAGCAGCAAAGAGAGCTCCACAGATACGCAGTATTTT. Its translation: CASSKESSTDTQYF.

This clone has just one count. The chain uses TRBV18 and TRBJ2-7; 10 nucleotides line up with TRBD1. CDR3 length equals 14 residues. Looked up from germline, CDR1 is KGHSH and CDR2 is LQKENI. V trimming: 6 bases; J trimming: 6 bases; junction bases outside the gene matches: 8. CDR3 protein: CASSPGTGAREQYF. The CDR3 bases are TGTGCCAGCTCTCCCGGGACAGGGGCGCGCGAGCAGTACTTC.

This chain connects TRBV29-1 to TRBJ1-3, with D possibly being TRBD1 (6 bases). The CDR3 is made up of 13 amino acids. Trimming removed 8 bases from V and 0 bases from J, with 11 bases in between. Per the germline V gene, CDR1 is SQVTM and CDR2 is ANQGSEA. CDR3 in DNA: TGCAGCTTTTCAGGGGCCTCTGGAAACACCATATATTTT. Protein product: CSFSGASGNTIYF.

The V gene is TRBV6-1, the J gene TRBJ1-2; TRBD1 matches 8 bases. This CDR3 contains 13 residues. The trim removed 6 bases at V and 4 bases at J, leaving 4 bases unmatched. CDR1 MNHNS and CDR2 SASEGT come from the germline V gene. This CDR3 reads CASRLTGAYGYTF. The CDR3 DNA reads TGTGCCAGCAGACTGACAGGGGCCTATGGCTACACCTTC.

This clone appeared once. The chain joins TRBV5-1 to TRBJ2-7; D not certain. The CDR3 totals 11 residues. The germline V and J ends were trimmed by 5 bases and 5 bases, with 8 bases remaining between them. Germline CDR1 is SGHRS and CDR2 is YFSETQ. DNA for the CDR3: TGCGCCAGCAGTATGGGCAACGAGCAGTACTTC. Translation gives CASSMGNEQYF.

CDR3 sequence reads: CASSDTGYDEQYF. The DNA for the CDR3 is TGCGCCAGCAGTGATACGGGGTACGACGAGCAGTACTTC. The chain carries TRBV10-1 and TRBJ2-7; D might be TRBD2 (5 bases). Germline loops: CDR1 WNHNN, CDR2 SYGVQD (reference sequence). The V end was cut by 3 bases, the J end by 5 bases, with 11 bases between. The CDR3 runs to 13 residues.

This clone showed up just once. The chain joins TRBV4-1 to TRBJ1-2; TRBD1 aligns across 7 bases. Germline lookup yields CDR1 MGHRA and CDR2 YSYEKL. There are 15 residues in the CDR3. J lost 3 bases, V lost 0 bases, and 4 bases had no gene match. CDR3 bases: TGCGCCAGCAGCCAAGAGGACAGGACCTACTATGGCTACACCTTC. Its translation: CASSQEDRTYYGYTF.

The chain has TRBV27 and TRBJ2-7; unclear D gene. V was trimmed by 6 bases and J by 2 bases, leaving 11 bases between them. This CDR3 region has 13 residues. The germline gives CDR1 MNHEY, CDR2 SMNVEV (reference sequence). The CDR3 DNA reads TGTGCCAGCAGGTCAGGTTATACCTACGAGCAGTACTTC. This sequence encodes CASRSGYTYEQYF.

This rearrangement joins TRBV7-7 to TRBJ2-7; the match to TRBD2 covers 9 bases. V shed 3 bases, J shed 5 bases, and the junction held 5 bases outside the gene matches. The germline gives CDR1 SSHAT, CDR2 FNYEAQ (reference sequence). The CDR3 consists of 14 residues. The chain's CDR3 is CASSLNSGRHEQYF. The CDR3 region has the DNA TGTGCCAGCAGCTTGAATAGCGGGAGACACGAGCAGTACTTC.